This TCR beta chain was obtained from a study of CD8 T cells in Susac syndrome. The authors carried out high-throughput sequencing of TCR beta. They applied it to CD8+ and CD4+ T cells obtained from blood. The multiple sclerosis controls were treatment-naive patients affected by stable or active relapsing-remitting disease. This clonotype was picked up one time. RNA amounts of 0.5 to 1 ug underwent reverse transcription with random hexamers. Across 54 Vbeta and 13 Jbeta, TCR beta CDR3 was amplified with immunoSEQ multiplex PCR. MiXCR was run by TCRdb on the immunoSEQ multiplex PCR reads, yielding one entry per CDR3 protein. The table includes 400,000 to 550,000 distinct CDR3 sequences, 85% detected once. Germline assignment: CDR1 MDHEN and CDR2 SYDVKM. This CDR3 is 16 amino acids long. With V trimmed by 4 bases and J by 2 bases, 11 bases remained unmatched.

The receptor comes from a human donor with multiple sclerosis. This sequence joins TRBV28 and TRBJ2-7; 7 bases are shared with TRBD1. Material: CD8+ T cells from PBMCs. CDR3 sequence reads: CASSWLTTGIPYEQYF. CDR3 in DNA: TGTGCCAGCAGTTGGCTCACGACAGGGATCCCCTACGAGCAGTACTTC.